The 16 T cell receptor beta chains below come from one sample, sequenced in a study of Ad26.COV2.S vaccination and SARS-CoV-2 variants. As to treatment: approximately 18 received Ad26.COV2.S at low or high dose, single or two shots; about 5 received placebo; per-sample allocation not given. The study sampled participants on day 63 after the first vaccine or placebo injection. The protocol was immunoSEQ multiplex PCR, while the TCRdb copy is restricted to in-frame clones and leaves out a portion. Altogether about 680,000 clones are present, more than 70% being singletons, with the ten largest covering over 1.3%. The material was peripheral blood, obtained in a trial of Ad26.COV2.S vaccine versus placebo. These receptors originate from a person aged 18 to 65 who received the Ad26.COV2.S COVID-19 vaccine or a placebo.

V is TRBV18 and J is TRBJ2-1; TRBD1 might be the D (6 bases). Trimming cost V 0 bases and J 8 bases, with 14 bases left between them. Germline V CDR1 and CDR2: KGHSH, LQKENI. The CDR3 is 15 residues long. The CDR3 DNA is TGTGCCAGCTCACCACCCCAGGGCAGGGGTGATGAGCAGTTCTTC. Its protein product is CASSPPQGRGDEQFF.

CDR3 region: CASSLAGHLNEQFF. CDR3 coding DNA: TGCGCCAGCAGCTTGGCCGGTCACCTAAATGAGCAGTTCTTC. The V and J genes are TRBV5-1 and TRBJ2-1, with D unclear. Germline CDR1 is SGHRS and CDR2 is YFSETQ. There are 14 residues in the CDR3. V was cut by 0 bases and J by 7 bases, with 11 bases left in between.

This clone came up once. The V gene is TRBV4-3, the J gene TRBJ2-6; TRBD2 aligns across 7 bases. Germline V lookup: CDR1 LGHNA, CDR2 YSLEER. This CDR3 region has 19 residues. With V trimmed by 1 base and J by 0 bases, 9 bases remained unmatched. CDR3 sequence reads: CASSQVIFGRVSGANVLTF. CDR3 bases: TGCGCCAGCAGCCAAGTCATTTTTGGGAGGGTCTCTGGGGCCAACGTCCTGACTTTC.

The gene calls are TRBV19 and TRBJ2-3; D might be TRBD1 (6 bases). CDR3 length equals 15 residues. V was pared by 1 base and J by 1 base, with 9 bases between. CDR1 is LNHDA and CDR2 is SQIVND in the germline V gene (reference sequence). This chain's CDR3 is CASSIVGGRTDTQYF. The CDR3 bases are TGTGCCAGTAGTATAGTTGGGGGCCGCACAGATACGCAGTATTTT. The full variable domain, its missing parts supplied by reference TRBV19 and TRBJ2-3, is DGGITQSPKYLFRKEGQNVTLSCEQNLNHDAMYWYRQDPGQGLRLIYYSQIVNDFQKGDIAEGYSVSREKKESFPLTVTSAQKNPTAFYLCASSIVGGRTDTQYFGPGTRLTVL.

CDR3 sequence (DNA): TGTGCCAGTAGTATCGACCGACAGACTAACTATGGCTACACCTTC. Its protein is CASSIDRQTNYGYTF. The chain couples TRBV19 to TRBJ1-2; possibly TRBD1 for D (5 bases). V gave up 3 bases and J gave up 0 bases, with 11 bases separating them. The CDR3 covers 15 residues. Germline CDR1 LNHDA, CDR2 SQIVND (reference sequence).

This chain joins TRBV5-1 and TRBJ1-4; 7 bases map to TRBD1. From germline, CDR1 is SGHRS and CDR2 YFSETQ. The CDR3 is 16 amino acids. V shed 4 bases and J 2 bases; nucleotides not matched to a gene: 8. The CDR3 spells CASSDQGRGTNEKLFF. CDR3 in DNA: TGCGCCAGCAGCGACCAGGGCAGGGGGACTAATGAAAAACTGTTTTTT.

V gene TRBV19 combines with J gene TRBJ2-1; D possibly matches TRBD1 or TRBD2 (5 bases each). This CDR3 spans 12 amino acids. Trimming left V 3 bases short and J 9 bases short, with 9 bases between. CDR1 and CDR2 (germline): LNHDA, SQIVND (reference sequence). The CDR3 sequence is CASSMGTGEQFF. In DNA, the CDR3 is TGTGCCAGTAGTATGGGGACGGGTGAGCAGTTCTTC.

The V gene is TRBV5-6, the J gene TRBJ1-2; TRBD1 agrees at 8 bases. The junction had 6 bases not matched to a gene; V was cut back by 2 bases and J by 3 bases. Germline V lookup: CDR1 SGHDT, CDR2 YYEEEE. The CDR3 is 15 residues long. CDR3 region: CASSFWTGQDYGYTF. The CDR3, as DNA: TGTGCCAGCAGCTTCTGGACAGGGCAAGACTATGGCTACACCTTC.

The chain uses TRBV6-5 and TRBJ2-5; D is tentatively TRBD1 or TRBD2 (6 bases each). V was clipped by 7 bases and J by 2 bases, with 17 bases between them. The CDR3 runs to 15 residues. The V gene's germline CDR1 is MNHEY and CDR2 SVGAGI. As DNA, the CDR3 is TGTGCCAGCAATCCAGGAGGGGGGCGACAAGAGACCCAGTACTTC. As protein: CASNPGGGRQETQYF.

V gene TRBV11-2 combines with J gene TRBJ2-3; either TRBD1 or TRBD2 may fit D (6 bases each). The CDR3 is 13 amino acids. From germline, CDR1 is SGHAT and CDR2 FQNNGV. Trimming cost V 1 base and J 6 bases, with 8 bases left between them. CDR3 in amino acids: CASSLGGADTQYF. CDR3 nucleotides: TGTGCCAGCAGCTTAGGGGGGGCGGATACGCAGTATTTT.

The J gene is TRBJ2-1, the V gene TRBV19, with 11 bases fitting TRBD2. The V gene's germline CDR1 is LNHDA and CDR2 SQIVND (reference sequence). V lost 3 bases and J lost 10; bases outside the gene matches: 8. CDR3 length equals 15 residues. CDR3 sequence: CASSITSGSVGEQFF. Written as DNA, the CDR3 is TGTGCCAGTAGTATCACTAGCGGGAGTGTAGGGGAGCAGTTCTTC.

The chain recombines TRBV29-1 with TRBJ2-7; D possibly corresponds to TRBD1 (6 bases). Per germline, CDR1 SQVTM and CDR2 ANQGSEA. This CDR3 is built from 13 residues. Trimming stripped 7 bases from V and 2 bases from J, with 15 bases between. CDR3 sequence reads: CSAAQGITYEQYF. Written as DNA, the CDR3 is TGCAGCGCGGCGCAGGGGATAACCTACGAGCAGTACTTC.

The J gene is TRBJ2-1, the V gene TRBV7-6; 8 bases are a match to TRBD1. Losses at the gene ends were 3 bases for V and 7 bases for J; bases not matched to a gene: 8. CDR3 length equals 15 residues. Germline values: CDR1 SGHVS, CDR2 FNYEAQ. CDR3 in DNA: TGTGCCAGCAGCTTGGATCCCACAGGGGGGAATGAGCAGTTCTTC. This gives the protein CASSLDPTGGNEQFF.

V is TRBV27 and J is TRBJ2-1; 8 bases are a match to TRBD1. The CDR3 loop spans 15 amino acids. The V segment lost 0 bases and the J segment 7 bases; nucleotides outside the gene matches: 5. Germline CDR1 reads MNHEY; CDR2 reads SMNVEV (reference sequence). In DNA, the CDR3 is TGTGCCAGCAGTTTATCGAAGACAGGGGCGAATGAGCAGTTCTTC. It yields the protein CASSLSKTGANEQFF.

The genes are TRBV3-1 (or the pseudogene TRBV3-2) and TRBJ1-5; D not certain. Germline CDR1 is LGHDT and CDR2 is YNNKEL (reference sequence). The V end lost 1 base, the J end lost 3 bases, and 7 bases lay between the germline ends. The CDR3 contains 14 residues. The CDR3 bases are TGTGCCAGCAGCCAAGTTCAGAACAATCAGCCCCAGCATTTT. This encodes CASSQVQNNQPQHF.

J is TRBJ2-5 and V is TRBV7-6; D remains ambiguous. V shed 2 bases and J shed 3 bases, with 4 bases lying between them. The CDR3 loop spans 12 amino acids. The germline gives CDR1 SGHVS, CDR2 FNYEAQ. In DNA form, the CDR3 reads TGTGCCAGCAGCTTAACAGAAGAGACCCAGTACTTC. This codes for CASSLTEETQYF.